Listed here is a single T cell receptor beta chain. Its target is not known. This record belongs to a study of CD8+ T cells in alopecia areata. Study information: Tofacitinib exposure lasted 6 to 18 months, followed by 6 months off drug. Overall study findings and caveats: Scalp clonality and expanded CD8+ clones among the top 100 were significantly decreased by tofacitinib.

Germline trimming cut 5 bases from V and 3 bases from J; bases unmatched to any gene: 7. Looked up from germline, CDR1 is LNHNV and CDR2 is YYDKDF (reference sequence). The CDR3 extends over 14 amino acids. Described treatment: oral pan-JAK inhibitor, 5-10 mg twice daily. cDNA reverse transcribed from extracted RNA served as the sequencing template. Profiling relied on immunoSEQ multiplex PCR, and the TCRdb table lists in-frame clones only, not all of them. There are over 150,000 clones in the sample; 53% occur only once, and roughly 10% lies in the top ten. Material: CD8+ T cells sorted from blood, obtained at week 24, from a patient treated with tofacitinib. This TCR derives from a human donor with alopecia areata. V gene TRBV15 combines with J gene TRBJ2-7; 7 positions match TRBD1. The CDR3 DNA reads TGTGCCACCAGCGGCCGGGACAGAGTCTACGAGCAGTACTTC. This sequence encodes CATSGRDRVYEQYF.